The 5 T cell receptor beta chains given below trace back to one sample, sequenced in a study of T cells after yellow fever vaccination. A single record per CDR3 protein comes from TCRdb applying MiXCR to the 5' RACE reads. In the table there are fewer than 500,000 distinct CDR3 sequences, 18% of which are singletons. Source: PBMCs, taken before the yellow fever booster vaccination. Every receptor here comes from a man aged 18 to 35 who received the YFV17D yellow fever vaccine.

This clonotype was found a few times. The J gene is TRBJ2-2, the V gene TRBV5-1, with D maybe TRBD2 (5 bases). The CDR3 loop spans 15 amino acids. The ends were cut back, 0 bases at V and 4 bases at J, with 10 bases in the middle. Germline-derived CDR1 and CDR2 are SGHRS and YFSETQ. CDR3: CASSLARGFTGELFF. CDR3 DNA sequence: TGCGCCAGCAGCTTGGCCCGAGGGTTCACCGGGGAGCTGTTTTTT.

At least ten counts were recorded for this clonotype. The J gene is TRBJ2-3, the V gene TRBV7-2; 8 bases are a match to TRBD2. CDR1 is SGHTA and CDR2 is FQGNSA in the germline V gene. V lost 11 bases to trimming and J lost 3 bases; unmatched junction nucleotides: 13. The length of the CDR3 is 15 residues. CDR3 in amino acids: CAVTGAGGPTDTQYF. DNA for the CDR3: TGTGCCGTCACGGGGGCGGGGGGCCCGACAGATACGCAGTATTTT.

This clonotype was seen only once. This chain uses TRBV7-2 with TRBJ1-4; D is perhaps TRBD1 (5 bases). Between the trimmed V and J ends, which lost 5 bases and 3 bases, there was a span of 10 bases. Looked up from germline, CDR1 is SGHTA and CDR2 is FQGNSA. The CDR3 is 14 residues long. The CDR3 DNA reads TGTGCCAGCAGCCACTCGGGGCCTAATGAAAAACTGTTTTTT. This codes for CASSHSGPNEKLFF. Full variable domain (remainder filled in from reference TRBV7-2 and TRBJ1-4): GAGVSQSPSNKVTEKGKDVELRCDPISGHTALYWYRQSLGQGLEFLIYFQGNSAPDKSGLPSDRFSAERTGGSVSTLTIQRTQQEDSAVYLCASSHSGPNEKLFFGSGTQLSVL.

CDR3 amino acids: CVTQRDYSTDTQYF. For the CDR3, the DNA is TGTGTTACCCAGCGGGACTATAGCACAGATACGCAGTATTTT. The J gene is TRBJ2-3, the V gene TRBV6-5; 7 bases line up with TRBD2. The CDR3 extends over 14 amino acids. CDR1 and CDR2 (germline): MNHEY, SVGAGI.

Only a few counts were recorded for this clonotype. The chain links TRBV15 to TRBJ2-3; 7 positions agree with TRBD1. Germline-derived CDR1 and CDR2 are LNHNV and YYDKDF (reference sequence). V shed 8 bases, J shed 2 bases, and the junction held 10 bases outside the gene matches. The CDR3 length is 15 residues. The CDR3: CATQLGGAVTDTQYF. CDR3 coding DNA: TGTGCCACCCAACTAGGGGGCGCGGTCACAGATACGCAGTATTTT.